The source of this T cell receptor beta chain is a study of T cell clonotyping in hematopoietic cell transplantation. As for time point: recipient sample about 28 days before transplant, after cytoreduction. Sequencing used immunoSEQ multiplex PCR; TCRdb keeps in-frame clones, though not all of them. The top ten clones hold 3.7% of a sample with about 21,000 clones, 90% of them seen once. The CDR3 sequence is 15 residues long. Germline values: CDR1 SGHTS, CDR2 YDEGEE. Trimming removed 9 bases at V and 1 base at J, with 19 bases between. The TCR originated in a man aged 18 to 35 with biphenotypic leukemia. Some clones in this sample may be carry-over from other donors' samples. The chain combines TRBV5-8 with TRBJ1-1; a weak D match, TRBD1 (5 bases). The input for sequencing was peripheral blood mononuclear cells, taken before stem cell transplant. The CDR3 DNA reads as TGTGCCACCTCCAGGCGGGGCATTGAGAACACTGAAGCTTTCTTT. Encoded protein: CATSRRGIENTEAFF.